The 29 T cell receptor beta chains below come from one sample, sequenced in a study of blood T cell repertoires in COVID-19. TCRdb's copy holds only in-frame clones and misses some; the assay was immunoSEQ multiplex PCR. Of some 240,000 clones in the sample, around 85% are singletons; the top ten hold under 2.5%. Sequenced sample: peripheral blood. The receptors come from a woman aged 65 to 85 with COVID-19, enrolled during active disease.

This clone has a handful of counts. This chain links TRBV6-5 with TRBJ1-2; TRBD1 matches 9 bases. J gave up 8 bases and V 3 bases, and 10 bases lay outside the gene matches. The CDR3 sequence is 15 residues long. Germline V gives CDR1 MNHEY, CDR2 SVGAGI. CDR3 DNA sequence: TGTGCCAGCAGTTATCAAGGGGACAGGGACATCGGCTACACCTTC. Amino acid sequence: CASSYQGDRDIGYTF.

J is TRBJ1-6 and V is TRBV4-1, with unresolved D. Germline CDR1 and CDR2: MGHRA and YSYEKL. CDR3 length: 14 amino acids. V shed 3 bases and J shed 7 bases, with 10 bases lying between them. CDR3 residues: CASSQGRVNSPLHF. DNA of the CDR3: TGCGCCAGCAGCCAGGGGAGGGTCAATTCACCCCTCCACTTT.

The gene calls are TRBV7-9 and TRBJ2-3, with 8 bases aligning to TRBD2. The CDR3 is 15 residues long. With V trimmed by 4 bases and J by 3 bases, 6 bases remained unmatched. Per the germline V gene, CDR1 is SEHNR and CDR2 is FQNEAQ (reference sequence). The CDR3 nucleotides are TGTGCCAGCAGCTCCCGGGAGGGCCCGACAGATACGCAGTATTTT. Its translation: CASSSREGPTDTQYF.

This clone is a singleton in its sample. The V and J genes are TRBV5-4 and TRBJ1-3; 8 nucleotides align to TRBD1. The CDR3 is 16 residues long. Trimming cost V 4 bases and J 0 bases; bases outside gene matches: 6. Germline loops: CDR1 SGHNT, CDR2 YYREEE (reference sequence). CDR3 DNA sequence: TGTGCCAGCAGCAACTCAGGGGGCTACTCTGGAAACACCATATATTTT. Translating gives CASSNSGGYSGNTIYF.

This clone was seen once. J is TRBJ1-1 and V is TRBV11-2; no firm D call. The CDR3 sequence is 15 residues long. In germline, CDR1 is SGHAT, CDR2 FQNNGV. V was pared by 1 base and J by 4 bases, with 13 bases between. CDR3 bases: TGTGCCAGCAGCTTAGGCGTTGTCGGGTTCACTGAAGCTTTCTTT. This translates into CASSLGVVGFTEAFF.

The chain has TRBV7-3 and TRBJ2-1, with 11 positions matching TRBD2. CDR3 length equals 16 residues. Trimming removed 5 bases from V and 5 bases from J; junction bases left unmatched: 8. Germline V gene data show CDR1 as SGHTA and CDR2 as FQGTGA. The CDR3 reads CASSPPGLAVHNEQFF. The CDR3 DNA follows: TGTGCCAGCAGCCCCCCGGGACTAGCGGTCCACAATGAGCAGTTCTTC. The full variable domain, rest sourced from reference TRBV7-3 and TRBJ2-1, is GAGVSQTPSNKVTEKGKYVELRCDPISGHTALYWYRQSLGQGPEFLIYFQGTGAADDSGLPNDRFFAVRPEGSVSTLKIQRTERGDSAVYLCASSPPGLAVHNEQFFGPGTRLTVL.

The chain combines TRBV27 with TRBJ1-6; D is ambiguous. Germline V gives CDR1 MNHEY, CDR2 SMNVEV (reference sequence). The V and J ends lost 6 bases and 3 bases respectively, with 3 bases between them. The CDR3 runs to 12 residues. The CDR3 sequence is CASSYYNSPLHF. Written as DNA, the CDR3 is TGTGCCAGCAGCTACTATAATTCACCCCTCCACTTT.

The chain couples TRBV27 to TRBJ1-2; D is uncertain. V lost 5 bases to trimming and J lost 4 bases, with 14 bases between them. The CDR3 sequence is 14 residues long. Germline values: CDR1 MNHEY, CDR2 SMNVEV (reference sequence). In DNA form, the CDR3 reads TGTGCCAGCAGTCCCCGCGCTGCAGGCTATGGCTACACCTTC. Amino acid sequence: CASSPRAAGYGYTF.

V is TRBV12-5 and J is TRBJ1-1; TRBD1 might be the D (5 bases). This CDR3 region has 15 residues. Germline V lookup: CDR1 LGHNT, CDR2 FRNRAP. Trimming took off 5 bases at V and 3 bases at J, with 16 bases between the two ends. This CDR3 reads CASGTGTSLDTEAFF. Here the CDR3 DNA reads TGTGCTAGTGGTACCGGGACTTCTTTGGACACTGAAGCTTTCTTT.

V usage is TRBV7-9 and J usage is TRBJ1-1; D might be TRBD1 (6 bases). Germline V gives CDR1 SEHNR, CDR2 FQNEAQ (reference sequence). The germline V and J ends were trimmed by 5 bases and 1 base, with 14 bases remaining between them. The CDR3 is 15 residues long. As DNA, the CDR3 is TGTGCCAGCAGCCCGCGAGCAGGGGAGAACACTGAAGCTTTCTTT. Translation gives CASSPRAGENTEAFF.

This clone has only one observation. The V gene is TRBV7-2, the J gene TRBJ1-6; the match to TRBD1 covers 7 bases. CDR3 size: 18 residues. Germline V CDR1 and CDR2: SGHTA, FQGNSA. Trimming removed 1 base from V and 7 bases from J; junction bases left unmatched: 13. The CDR3 DNA sequence: TGTGCCAGCAGCTTAGTCGGCGCGGGACAGATAAAAAATTCACCCCTCCACTTT. Translation gives CASSLVGAGQIKNSPLHF. The full variable domain, rest sourced from reference TRBV7-2 and TRBJ1-6, is GAGVSQSPSNKVTEKGKDVELRCDPISGHTALYWYRQSLGQGLEFLIYFQGNSAPDKSGLPSDRFSAERTGGSVSTLTIQRTQQEDSAVYLCASSLVGAGQIKNSPLHFGNGTRLTVT.

This chain joins TRBV27 and TRBJ2-7, with D unresolved. V lost 2 bases and J lost 1, with 6 bases in between. The CDR3 has 13 residues. CDR1 and CDR2 (germline): MNHEY, SMNVEV (reference sequence). The CDR3 loop is CASSLRGSYEQYF. CDR3 sequence (DNA): TGTGCCAGCAGTTTAAGAGGATCCTACGAGCAGTACTTC.

V is TRBV19 and J is TRBJ1-2; unclear D gene. Per the germline V gene, CDR1 is LNHDA and CDR2 is SQIVND (reference sequence). The CDR3 length is 14 residues. V lost 3 bases and J 7 bases, leaving 15 bases between the germline ends. CDR3 coding DNA: TGTGCCAGTAGTATCCAGTCACCCCCGGGTGGCTACACCTTC. Protein: CASSIQSPPGGYTF.

The V call is TRBV3-1 (or the pseudogene TRBV3-2), the J call TRBJ2-4, with TRBD1 identical over 10 bases. The CDR3 runs 15 residues. Germline loops: CDR1 LGHDT, CDR2 YNNKEL (reference sequence). J lost 3 bases, V lost 4 bases, and 3 bases had no gene match. As DNA, the CDR3 is TGTGCCAGCAGCCTATGGGACAGGGGCAAAAACATTCAGTACTTC. Translating it yields CASSLWDRGKNIQYF.

This chain links TRBV19 with TRBJ2-2, with TRBD1 identical over 8 bases. Germline lookup yields CDR1 LNHDA and CDR2 SQIVND (reference sequence). V was pared by 6 bases and J by 6 bases, with 6 bases of the junction left unmatched. The CDR3 extends over 14 amino acids. The CDR3 coding sequence is TGTGCCAGTAGCCCGGACAGGGAAGCCGGGGAGCTGTTTTTT. Amino acid sequence: CASSPDREAGELFF.

The DNA of the CDR3 is TGTGCCAGTAACGACAGGGGATCAACTAATGAAAAACTGTTTTTT. Residues: CASNDRGSTNEKLFF. The chain links TRBV19 to TRBJ1-4, with 8 bases lining up with TRBD1. Looked up from germline, CDR1 is LNHDA and CDR2 is SQIVND (reference sequence). The CDR3 loop spans 15 amino acids. Germline trimming cut 7 bases from V and 0 bases from J; bases unmatched to any gene: 4.

CDR3 in DNA: TGTGCCAGCAGCGTAGACAGTCAACCCTCCTACGAGCAGTACTTC. Translating gives CASSVDSQPSYEQYF. The gene calls are TRBV9 and TRBJ2-7; D ambiguous. The CDR3 contains 15 residues. Germline CDR1 SGDLS, CDR2 YYNGEE. V lost 0 bases, J lost 0 bases, and 10 bases lay in between.

This clone was observed a handful of times. The V gene is TRBV6-5, the J gene TRBJ2-1; 11 nucleotides agree with TRBD2. The V segment lost 6 bases and the J segment 8 bases; nucleotides outside the gene matches: 9. CDR3 size: 15 residues. Germline assignment: CDR1 MNHEY and CDR2 SVGAGI. In nucleotides, the CDR3 is TGTGCCAGCAGCGGCGGGACTAGCGGCCGGGATGAGCAGTTCTTC. Translating gives CASSGGTSGRDEQFF.

The chain couples TRBV5-4 to TRBJ1-1, with D possibly matching TRBD1 (5 bases). Germline-derived CDR1 and CDR2 are SGHNT and YYREEE (reference sequence). The CDR3 has 16 residues. Trimming took 5 bases from V and 7 from J, leaving 24 bases between them. The CDR3 DNA follows: TGTGCCAGCAGTCAGGACGGGGGGTCACTTAAGGGTGAAGCTTTCTTT. Protein product: CASSQDGGSLKGEAFF.

The V call is TRBV19, the J call TRBJ2-7, with unresolved D. This CDR3 contains 13 residues. Germline V gene sequence: CDR1 LNHDA, CDR2 SQIVND (reference sequence). Trimming shortened V by 3 bases and J by 1 base, and 7 bases separated the two germline ends. CDR3 region: CASSIVGSYEQYF. Written as DNA, the CDR3 is TGTGCCAGTAGTATCGTCGGGTCCTACGAGCAGTACTTC.

V is TRBV10-2 and J is TRBJ2-1; tentative D call: TRBD2 (6 bases). Per germline, CDR1 WSHSY and CDR2 SAAADI. The V end was cut by 5 bases, the J end by 0 bases, with 11 bases between. The CDR3 has 15 residues. This CDR3 reads CASSLADSSYNEQFF. DNA for the CDR3: TGCGCCAGCAGTTTAGCGGATAGCTCCTACAATGAGCAGTTCTTC.

This CDR3 is CSVRGARGTGELFF. Here the CDR3 DNA reads TGCAGCGTTCGGGGGGCGCGGGGCACCGGGGAGCTGTTTTTT. The V call is TRBV29-1, the J call TRBJ2-2, with D possibly being TRBD2 (7 bases). The CDR3 runs to 14 residues. V lost 5 bases and J 4 bases, leaving 14 bases between the germline ends. Germline CDR1 and CDR2: SQVTM and ANQGSEA.

This clone has just one count. As DNA, the CDR3 is TGTGCCAGCAGCTCGACAGGGCACTACACCTTC. As protein: CASSSTGHYTF. The rearrangement uses TRBV3-1 (or the pseudogene TRBV3-2) and TRBJ1-2, with TRBD1 matching 7 bases. CDR1 and CDR2 from the germline V gene are LGHDT and YNNKEL (reference sequence). The CDR3 totals 11 residues. With 5 bases clipped from V and 10 bases from J, the junction kept 4 bases outside the gene matches.

Notes on this clone: Within the sample, other DNA sequences also encode this same CDR3. The rearrangement joins TRBV7-2 to TRBJ1-6; unclear D gene. This CDR3 spans 12 amino acids. V was trimmed by 4 bases and J by 8 bases, leaving 6 bases between them. Germline CDR1 reads SGHTA; CDR2 reads FQGNSA. The CDR3 is CASSSPYSPLHF. Written as DNA, the CDR3 is TGTGCCAGCAGCTCTCCCTATTCACCCCTCCACTTT.

The count of this clone is one. This chain uses TRBV3-1 (or the pseudogene TRBV3-2) with TRBJ2-7, with 9 bases matching TRBD1. CDR3 length: 15 residues. CDR1 is LGHDT and CDR2 is YNNKEL in the germline V gene (reference sequence). The trim removed 2 bases at V and 7 bases at J, leaving 9 bases unmatched. In nucleotides, the CDR3 is TGTGCCAGCAGCCAACCGCCGGGACAGGGTTTTGAGCAGTACTTC. Translating gives CASSQPPGQGFEQYF.

This clone was picked up one time. V and J are TRBV7-3 and TRBJ1-2, with D perhaps matching TRBD1 (6 bases). The CDR3 is 13 amino acids. The V and J ends lost 5 bases and 7 bases respectively, with 14 bases between them. The germline V gene has CDR1 SGHTA and CDR2 FQGTGA. The CDR3 here is CASSPNREGGYTF. The DNA of the CDR3 is TGTGCCAGCAGCCCCAACAGGGAAGGTGGCTACACCTTC.

CDR3 sequence: CASSIARDPQETQYF. The CDR3 DNA reads as TGTGCCAGTAGTATAGCGCGGGACCCCCAAGAGACCCAGTACTTC. The rearrangement links TRBV19 to TRBJ2-5, with D possibly TRBD2 on 6 matching bases. The CDR3 spans 15 residues. Germline assignment: CDR1 LNHDA and CDR2 SQIVND (reference sequence). V shed 1 base and J shed 1 base, with 10 bases lying between them.

The chain couples TRBV2 to TRBJ1-2; D call uncertain. Deletions cut 3 bases from V and 9 bases from J, with 14 bases between. From germline, CDR1 is SNHLY and CDR2 FYNNEI. The CDR3 covers 13 residues. CDR3 protein: CASSDVTDGSYTF. The DNA for the CDR3 is TGTGCCAGCAGTGATGTGACTGACGGGAGCTACACCTTC.

This rearrangement joins TRBV7-2 to TRBJ1-5; 10 positions agree with TRBD1. The germline CDR1 and CDR2 sequences are SGHTA and FQGNSA. The CDR3 has 18 amino acids. After removal of 2 bases from V and 0 bases from J, the junction contained 7 bases not matched to a gene. Written as DNA, the CDR3 is TGTGCCAGCAGCTTAACATGGACAGGGGGGTTTAGCAATCAGCCCCAGCATTTT. Amino acid sequence: CASSLTWTGGFSNQPQHF.